One and the same sample provided the 2 T cell receptor beta chains below, sequenced in a study of blood T cell repertoires in COVID-19. Repertoires were generated with immunoSEQ multiplex PCR, while TCRdb's copy carries only in-frame clones and drops some. Here the sample spans 140,000 or so clones, 75% to 85% being singletons. Sequenced input: peripheral blood. The receptors were sampled from a man aged 55 to 70 with active or convalescent COVID-19.

This chain links TRBV5-1 with TRBJ1-3, with D unclear. V lost 4 bases to trimming and J lost 0 bases, with 11 bases between them. CDR3 size: 15 residues. From germline, CDR1 is SGHRS and CDR2 YFSETQ. This chain's CDR3 is CASSPRVGSGNTIYF. Here the CDR3 DNA reads TGCGCCAGCAGCCCGCGGGTCGGCTCTGGAAACACCATATATTTT.

This clone is a singleton in its sample. The V and J genes are TRBV14 and TRBJ1-1; 9 bases map to TRBD1. The V and J ends lost 0 bases and 5 bases, in that order; junction bases with no gene match: 7. Germline CDR1 and CDR2: SGHDN and FVKESK. The CDR3 length is 16 residues. The CDR3 sequence: CASSQETGQGRTEAFF. As DNA, the CDR3 is TGTGCCAGCAGCCAAGAAACGGGACAGGGAAGAACTGAAGCTTTCTTT. Full variable domain (outside the CDR3, taken from reference TRBV14 and TRBJ1-1): EAGVTQFPSHSVIEKGQTVTLRCDPISGHDNLYWYRRVMGKEIKFLLHFVKESKQDESGMPNNRFLAERTGGTYSTLKVQPAELEDSGVYFCASSQETGQGRTEAFFGQGTRLTVV.